Given below is one T cell receptor (beta chain) in context. Different DNA sequences within this sample yield the same CDR3. The data were obtained in a study of metastatic and nonmetastatic thyroid tumors. TCRdb called clones again from the PCR reads with MiXCR. The data contain 20,000 or so clones, about 20% of them singletons. Every patient was untreated before thyroid surgery. The CDR3 runs 14 residues. V shed 5 bases, J shed 6 bases, and the junction held 9 bases outside the gene matches. Germline lookup yields CDR1 DFQATT and CDR2 SNEGSKA (reference sequence). The sequence was obtained from a female donor with papillary thyroid cancer or a benign thyroid nodule (not recorded which). Some clones in this sample may be carry-over from other donors' samples. Specimen: tumor tissue. This rearrangement joins TRBV20-1 to TRBJ2-7; 11 bases fit TRBD2. The CDR3 coding sequence is TGCAGTGCTGCGGGGGTAGCGGGAGGGGGCGAGCAGTACTTC. Its translation: CSAAGVAGGGEQYF.